This T cell receptor (beta chain) derives from a study of human T cells and chemical hapten exposure. Study-wide results and limits: PT1 expanded TCR counts and patch test score correlated positively. The study found expanded TCRs formed significantly more large CDR3 similarity clusters than controls. TCRs whose frequency exceeded 1 in 1000 remained the same following DPC sensitization.

At least ten counts were recorded for this clonotype. Its antigen is unidentified. The CDR3 spans 15 residues. Germline V gives CDR1 MNHEY, CDR2 SVGAGI. Trimming cost V 6 bases and J 4 bases, with 18 bases left between them. The library put unique molecular identifiers onto individual cDNA molecules. TCRdb recomputed calls from the RACE reads with MiXCR, one row per CDR3 protein. The profile shows about 360,000 distinct CDR3 sequences, around 4.8% of them singletons. Time point: patch test 1, 2 weeks after DPC sensitization. The treatment here: therapeutic diphenylcyclopropenone sensitization with weekly scalp DPC.

This chain links TRBV6-5 with TRBJ1-1, with D tentatively TRBD1 (6 bases). The clonotype originates from a woman in her forties or fifties with alopecia areata. Some clones in this sample may be carry-over from other donors' samples. The input for sequencing was whole blood, taken in connection with sensitization to the hapten diphenylcyclopropenone (DPC). In nucleotides, the CDR3 is TGTGCCAGCAGACCCCGTGCAGGGGAGGTCACTGAAGCTTTCTTT. Residues: CASRPRAGEVTEAFF.